The rows below give T cell receptor beta chains drawn from one sample of a study of CD8 T cells in ankylosing spondylitis. TCRdb reanalysed the 5' RACE reads using MiXCR and keeps one entry per CDR3 protein. The repertoire consists of about 220,000 distinct CDR3 sequences, with about 7% occurring once and the leading ten covering 12% to 15%. Sequencing input: blood, either unsorted or a sorted T cell fraction (not recorded which). These receptors came from a male donor with ankylosing spondylitis. CDR3s include the opening cysteine and the closing phenylalanine or tryptophan. Each record gives: D gene, clone size, J gene, V gene, CDR3 DNA, CDR3 protein. The D gene is left open where the match is weak. Part of the rows lack a size; the others show once, few, many or a class for expanded clones.

-,many,TRBJ2-7,TRBV6-6,TGTGCCAGCAGCGCAACTTACGAGCAGTACTTC,CASSATYEQYF
TRBD2,many,TRBJ2-5,TRBV3-1,TGTGCCAGCAGCCAGCGGGAGGTGGTAGAGACCCAGTACTTC,CASSQREVVETQYF
-,few,TRBJ2-7,TRBV20-1,TGCAGTGCTTCGGACGGTACCTACGAGCAGTACTTC,CSASDGTYEQYF
TRBD1,-,TRBJ2-3,TRBV18,TGTGCCAGCTCACTTTACAGGGGGCCGGCGGATACGCAGTATTTT,CASSLYRGPADTQYF
TRBD2,many,TRBJ2-1,TRBV7-9,TGTGCCAGCAGCATGGGACTAGCGGGAGGAGCGCTTGAGCAGTTCTTC,CASSMGLAGGALEQFF
TRBD1,many,TRBJ1-1,TRBV16,TGTGCCAGCACTTCTCGGGAACAGGGGGTAATCAGGGGCGACACTGAAGCTTTCTTT,CASTSREQGVIRGDTEAFF
-,many,TRBJ2-7,TRBV20-1,TGCAGTGCTATTACACAGTTCTACGAGCAGTACTTC,CSAITQFYEQYF
-,few,TRBJ2-1,TRBV14,TGTGCCAGCAGCCAACAGGGAGCCAATGAGCAGTTCTTC,CASSQQGANEQFF
-,many,TRBJ1-2,TRBV25-1,TGTGCCAGCAGTGAATGGCGGGATGGCTACACCTTC,CASSEWRDGYTF
-,many,TRBJ1-6,TRBV7-2,TGTGCCAGCAGCTTAGCGCGGCGGCCTAATTCACCCCTCCACTTT,CASSLARRPNSPLHF
-,many,TRBJ2-7,TRBV27,TGTGCCAGCAGTTTGGGCAGTCCCTACGAGCAGTACTTC,CASSLGSPYEQYF
-,-,TRBJ1-1,TRBV6-1,TGTGCCAGCAGTGACCAGCACTTAATGAACACTGAAGCTTTCTTT,CASSDQHLMNTEAFF
TRBD2,-,TRBJ2-7,TRBV28,TGTGCCAGCAGCCGCCGGGGGGGGCGAACCTACGAGCAGTACTTC,CASSRRGGRTYEQYF
TRBD2,many,TRBJ2-7,TRBV4-3,TGCGCCAGCAGCCAAGCAAGCGGGATCTCCTACGAGCAGTACTTC,CASSQASGISYEQYF
TRBD2,few,TRBJ2-7,TRBV4-3,TGCGCCAGCAGCCAGGCCCCGGCGGGAGGCCGGGGCAAGCAGTACTTC,CASSQAPAGGRGKQYF
-,many,TRBJ2-7,TRBV2,TGTGCCAGCAAGGGCAGACACTACGAGCAGTACTTC,CASKGRHYEQYF
-,-,TRBJ2-1,TRBV3-1,TGTGCCAGCAGCCAATTTGACAGGTACAATGAGCAGTTCTTC,CASSQFDRYNEQFF
-,many,TRBJ1-2,TRBV7-9,TGTGCCAGCAGCTTAGCCTTGCAGGGGATGTATGGCTACACCTTC,CASSLALQGMYGYTF
TRBD1,few,TRBJ1-5,TRBV7-9,TGTGCCAGCAGCCCGACAGGGCCGTTTAGCAATCAGCCCCAGCATTTT,CASSPTGPFSNQPQHF
-,-,TRBJ2-7,TRBV28,TGTGCCAGCAGAGCCCTACCGGAGAACAGGGTGTACGAGCAGTACTTC,CASRALPENRVYEQYF
TRBD1,few,TRBJ2-7,TRBV24-1,TGTGCCACCAGTGCCCCCGGACAGGGCTACGAGCAGTACTTC,CATSAPGQGYEQYF
TRBD1,many,TRBJ1-5,TRBV28,TGTGCCAGCAGTTGGACAGGGAATAGCAATCAGCCCCAGCATTTT,CASSWTGNSNQPQHF
TRBD1,many,TRBJ2-1,TRBV7-6,TGTGCCAGCAACACAGGGGCCCGAGGGAATGAGCAGTTCTTC,CASNTGARGNEQFF
TRBD2,-,TRBJ2-3,TRBV5-1,TGCGCCAGCAAGGCTAGCGGGGGGGCGGCAGATACGCAGTATTTT,CASKASGGAADTQYF
TRBD1,few,TRBJ1-6,TRBV28,TGTGCCAGCAGGGACAGGGTCCTGGAAAATTCACCCCTCCACTTT,CASRDRVLENSPLHF
-,many,TRBJ1-1,TRBV5-6,TGTGCCAGCAGCTTGGCGGGCAGGGTACTGAACACTGAAGCTTTCTTT,CASSLAGRVLNTEAFF
-,many,TRBJ1-6,TRBV25-1,TGTGCCAGCAGTCGCGGGGATTCGGCGACACCCCTCCACTTT,CASSRGDSATPLHF
TRBD2,few,TRBJ2-1,TRBV4-3,TGCGCCAGCAGCCAATCTCTAGCGGGAGCCGTCAGCTCCTACAATGAGCAGTTCTTC,CASSQSLAGAVSSYNEQFF
TRBD2,many,TRBJ2-4,TRBV7-2,TGTGCCAGCAGCCTGAGCGGGAAGGCGGTCAAAAACATTCAGTACTTC,CASSLSGKAVKNIQYF
TRBD2,many,TRBJ2-3,TRBV12-3/TRBV12-4,TGTGCCAGCAGTATAGCGGGAGGCGGCACAGATACGCAGTATTTT,CASSIAGGGTDTQYF
TRBD1,many,TRBJ2-5,TRBV24-1,TGTGCCACCAGGGACAGGGGGCAAGAGACCCAGTACTTC,CATRDRGQETQYF
TRBD1,many,TRBJ2-7,TRBV27,TGTGCCAGCAGCTTAGGGACAGCGTCCTACGAGCAGTACTTC,CASSLGTASYEQYF
-,-,TRBJ2-7,TRBV7-2,TGTGCCAGGAGCTCCGGGCTCCTCTACGAGCAGTACTTC,CARSSGLLYEQYF
TRBD2,many,TRBJ2-1,TRBV24-1,TGTGCCACCAGTGATTTGGCGGGAGGTTCCTACAATGAGCAGTTCTTC,CATSDLAGGSYNEQFF
TRBD2,-,TRBJ2-3,TRBV30,TGTGCCTACGATTACGAACCGGGACTAACTACAGATACGCAGTATTTT,CAYDYEPGLTTDTQYF
-,many,TRBJ1-4,TRBV7-9,TGTGCCAGCAGTCGTTCCCGGGACCCAAATGAAAAACTGTTTTTT,CASSRSRDPNEKLFF
-,many,TRBJ2-1,TRBV7-9,TGTGCCAGCAGCTATCAGACAGGTGGCTTAAATGAGCAGTTCTTC,CASSYQTGGLNEQFF
-,many,TRBJ1-2,TRBV6-1,TGTGCCAGCAGTGACAGGGGTTATGGCTACACCTTC,CASSDRGYGYTF
-,few,TRBJ2-5,TRBV10-3,TGTGCCATCAGTGAGCAGGTCACACACCAAGAGACCCAGTACTTC,CAISEQVTHQETQYF
-,many,TRBJ2-7,TRBV12-3/TRBV12-4,TGTGCCAGCAGTTCAGGGCTGGCAGACGAGCAGTACTTC,CASSSGLADEQYF
-,many,TRBJ2-1,TRBV28,TGTGCCAGCAGGAAGGACAGCGCGTTCTACAATGAGCAGTTCTTC,CASRKDSAFYNEQFF
-,many,TRBJ2-2,TRBV20-1,TGCAGTGCTACCGGAGGGAACACCGGGGAGCTGTTTTTT,CSATGGNTGELFF
-,-,TRBJ2-1,TRBV7-9,TGTGCCAGCAGTTTTCTAGTGTTCGATGAGCAGTTCTTC,CASSFLVFDEQFF
-,many,TRBJ2-1,TRBV19,TGTGCCAGTCGGACTTCCGAACGGAATGAGCAGTTCTTC,CASRTSERNEQFF
-,-,TRBJ2-2,TRBV7-7,TGTGCTAGCAGCTTAAGGGGGGGCCCCAGAACCGGGGAGCTGTTTTTT,CASSLRGGPRTGELFF
-,many,TRBJ2-7,TRBV3-1,TGTGCCAGCAGCCAAACCTTACCTGGACGTTCCTACGAGCAGTACTTC,CASSQTLPGRSYEQYF
-,many,TRBJ1-6,TRBV4-1,TGCGCCAGCAGCCAAGGTGGTTCACCCCTCCACTTT,CASSQGGSPLHF
TRBD1,many,TRBJ2-4,TRBV28,TGTGCCAGCAGTTTACGGGACAGGGGAAACATTCAGTACTTC,CASSLRDRGNIQYF
TRBD1,-,TRBJ1-1,TRBV15,TGTGCCACCAGCAGAGAGGGACAGTTGAACACTGAAGCTTTCTTT,CATSREGQLNTEAFF
TRBD2,many,TRBJ2-5,TRBV28,TGTGCCAGCAGTCTCCGCCGGACTAGAAAAGAGACCCAGTACTTC,CASSLRRTRKETQYF